This entry lists 7 T cell receptor beta chains sequenced from one sample in a study of OX40 agonist ivuxolimab in advanced cancers. Profiling relied on immunoSEQ multiplex PCR, and the TCRdb table lists in-frame clones only, not all of them. The sample holds around 23,000 clones, approximately 86% seen once. The sequencing here drew on CD4+ or CD8+ T cells sorted from blood, taken in a trial of the OX40 agonist ivuxolimab. All receptors come from an adult with an advanced solid tumor such as melanoma, head and neck, liver or kidney cancer.

The rearrangement uses TRBV2 and TRBJ1-4; tentatively, D is TRBD1 (6 bases). Germline assignment: CDR1 SNHLY and CDR2 FYNNEI. The CDR3 covers 15 residues. Trimming took 4 bases from V and 7 from J, leaving 16 bases between them. This CDR3 reads CASSGGGLNTEKLFF. In nucleotides, the CDR3 is TGTGCCAGCAGTGGAGGGGGGCTTAATACTGAAAAACTGTTTTTT.

J is TRBJ2-7 and V is TRBV5-4; 11 bases line up with TRBD2. Germline lookup yields CDR1 SGHNT and CDR2 YYREEE (reference sequence). The CDR3 runs 15 residues. Trimming cost V 4 bases and J 2 bases; bases outside gene matches: 5. This CDR3 is CASSPLAGGTYEQYF. CDR3 in DNA: TGTGCCAGCAGCCCGCTAGCGGGGGGAACCTACGAGCAGTACTTC.

CDR3: CASSTTRQGSYEQYF. The CDR3 coding sequence is TGTGCCAGCAGCACAACCCGACAGGGTTCGTACGAGCAGTACTTC. This rearrangement joins TRBV5-6 to TRBJ2-7, with 7 bases lining up with TRBD1. The germline CDR1 and CDR2 sequences are SGHDT and YYEEEE. This CDR3 comprises 15 residues. V trimming: 4 bases; J trimming: 4 bases; junction bases outside the gene matches: 11.

CDR3 coding DNA: TGCGCCAGGGAACAAAGGGCTAGCGGGAGTATATACAATGAGCAGTTCTTC. It yields the protein CAREQRASGSIYNEQFF. J is TRBJ2-1 and V is TRBV4-1, with 10 positions matching TRBD2. With 9 bases clipped from V and 4 bases from J, the junction kept 15 bases outside the gene matches. Germline CDR1 MGHRA, CDR2 YSYEKL. The CDR3 consists of 17 residues.

This chain joins TRBV27 and TRBJ2-2; 9 bases are shared with TRBD2. This CDR3 is built from 15 residues. Per the germline V gene, CDR1 is MNHEY and CDR2 is SMNVEV (reference sequence). Trimming at V came to 9 bases and at J to 4 bases, leaving 9 bases not matched to a gene. The CDR3 is CASNRREGVTGELFF. The CDR3 DNA follows: TGTGCCAGTAACAGGCGGGAGGGCGTCACCGGGGAGCTGTTTTTT.

J is TRBJ2-5 and V is TRBV9; D is ambiguous. This CDR3 region has 15 residues. From germline, CDR1 is SGDLS and CDR2 YYNGEE. V shed 3 bases and J shed 1 base, with 13 bases lying between them. DNA for the CDR3: TGTGCCAGCAGCGAGACGACCAGGCTCCAAGAGACCCAGTACTTC. It is translated as CASSETTRLQETQYF.

The chain uses TRBV7-9 and TRBJ2-1; 11 bases are a match to TRBD2. The V and J ends lost 5 bases and 6 bases, in that order; junction bases with no gene match: 15. Germline CDR1 reads SEHNR; CDR2 reads FQNEAQ (reference sequence). The CDR3 has 18 amino acids. This CDR3 is CASSPPFRLAGPSNEQFF. DNA for the CDR3: TGTGCCAGCAGCCCCCCCTTTCGACTAGCGGGGCCCTCCAATGAGCAGTTCTTC.